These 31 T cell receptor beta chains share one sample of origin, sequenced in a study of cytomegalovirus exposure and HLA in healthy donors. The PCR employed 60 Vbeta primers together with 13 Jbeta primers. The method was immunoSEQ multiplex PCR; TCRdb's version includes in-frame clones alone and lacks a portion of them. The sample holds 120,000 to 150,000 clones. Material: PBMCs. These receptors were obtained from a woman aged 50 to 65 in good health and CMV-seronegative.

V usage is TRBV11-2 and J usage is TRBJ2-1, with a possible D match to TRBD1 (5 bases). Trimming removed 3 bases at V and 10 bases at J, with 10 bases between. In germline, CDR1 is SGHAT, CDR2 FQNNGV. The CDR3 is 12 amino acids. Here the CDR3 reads CASSFAGKEQFF. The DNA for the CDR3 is TGTGCCAGCAGCTTTGCAGGGAAGGAGCAGTTCTTC.

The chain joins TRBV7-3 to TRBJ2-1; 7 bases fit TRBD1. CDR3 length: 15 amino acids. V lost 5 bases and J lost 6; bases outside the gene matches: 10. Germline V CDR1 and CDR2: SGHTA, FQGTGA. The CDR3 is CASSTHPGQINEQFF. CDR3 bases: TGTGCCAGCAGCACCCATCCGGGACAGATCAATGAGCAGTTCTTC.

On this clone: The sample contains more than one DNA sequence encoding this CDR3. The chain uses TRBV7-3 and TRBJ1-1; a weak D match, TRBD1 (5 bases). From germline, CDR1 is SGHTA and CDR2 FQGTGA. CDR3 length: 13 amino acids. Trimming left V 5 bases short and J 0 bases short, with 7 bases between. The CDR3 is CASSRQMNTEAFF. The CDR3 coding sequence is TGTGCCAGCAGCCGACAGATGAACACTGAAGCTTTCTTT. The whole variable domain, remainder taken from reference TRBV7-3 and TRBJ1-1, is GAGVSQTPSNKVTEKGKYVELRCDPISGHTALYWYRQSLGQGPEFLIYFQGTGAADDSGLPNDRFFAVRPEGSVSTLKIQRTERGDSAVYLCASSRQMNTEAFFGQGTRLTVV.

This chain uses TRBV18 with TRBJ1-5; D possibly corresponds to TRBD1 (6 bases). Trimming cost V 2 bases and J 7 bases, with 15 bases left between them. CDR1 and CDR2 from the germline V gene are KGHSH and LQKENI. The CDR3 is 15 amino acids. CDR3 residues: CASSPFAGAGQPQHF. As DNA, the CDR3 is TGTGCCAGCTCACCATTTGCGGGGGCAGGACAGCCCCAGCATTTT.

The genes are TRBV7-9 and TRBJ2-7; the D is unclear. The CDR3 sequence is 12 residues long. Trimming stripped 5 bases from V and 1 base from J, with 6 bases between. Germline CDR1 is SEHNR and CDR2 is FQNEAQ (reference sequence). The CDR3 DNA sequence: TGTGCCAGCAGCCAGAATTCCTACGAGCAGTACTTC. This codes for CASSQNSYEQYF.

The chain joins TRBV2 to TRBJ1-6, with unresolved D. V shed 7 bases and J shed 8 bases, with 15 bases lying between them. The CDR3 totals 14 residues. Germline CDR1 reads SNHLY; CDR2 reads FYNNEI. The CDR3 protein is CASTEGGPYSPLHF. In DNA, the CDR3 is TGTGCCAGCACGGAAGGAGGACCCTATTCACCCCTCCACTTT.

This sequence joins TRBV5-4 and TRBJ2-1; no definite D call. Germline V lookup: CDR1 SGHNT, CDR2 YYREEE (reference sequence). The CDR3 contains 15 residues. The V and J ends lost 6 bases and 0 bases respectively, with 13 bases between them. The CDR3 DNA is TGTGCCAGCACCCTAGATTGGAGCTCCTACAATGAGCAGTTCTTC. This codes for CASTLDWSSYNEQFF.

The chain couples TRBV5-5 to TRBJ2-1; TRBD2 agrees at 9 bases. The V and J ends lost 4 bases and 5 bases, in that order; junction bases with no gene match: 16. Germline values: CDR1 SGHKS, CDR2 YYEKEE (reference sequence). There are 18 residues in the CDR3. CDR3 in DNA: TGTGCCAGCAGCCCCCGACCGGAGGCTAGCGGGAAGAACAATGAGCAGTTCTTC. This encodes CASSPRPEASGKNNEQFF. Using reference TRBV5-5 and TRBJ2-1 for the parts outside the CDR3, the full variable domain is DAGVTQSPTHLIKTRGQQVTLRCSPISGHKSVSWYQQVLGQGPQFIFQYYEKEERGRGNFPDRFSARQFPNYSSELNVNALLLGDSALYLCASSPRPEASGKNNEQFFGPGTRLTVL.

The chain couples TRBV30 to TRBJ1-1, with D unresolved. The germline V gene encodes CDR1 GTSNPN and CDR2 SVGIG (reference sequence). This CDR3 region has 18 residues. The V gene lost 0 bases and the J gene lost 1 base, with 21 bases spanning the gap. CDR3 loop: CAWSVHSWAGLENTEAFF. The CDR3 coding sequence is TGTGCCTGGAGTGTACACTCGTGGGCGGGTCTTGAGAACACTGAAGCTTTCTTT.

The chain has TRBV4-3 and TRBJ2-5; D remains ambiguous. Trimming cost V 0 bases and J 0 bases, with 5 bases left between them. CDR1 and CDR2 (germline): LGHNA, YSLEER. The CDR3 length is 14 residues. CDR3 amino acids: CASSQDRDQETQYF. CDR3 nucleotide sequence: TGCGCCAGCAGCCAAGATCGGGACCAAGAGACCCAGTACTTC.

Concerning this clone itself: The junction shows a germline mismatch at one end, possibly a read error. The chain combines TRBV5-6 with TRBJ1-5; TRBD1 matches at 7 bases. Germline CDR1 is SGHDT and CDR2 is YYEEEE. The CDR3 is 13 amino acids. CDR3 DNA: TGTGCCAGCGGGAACAGGGGCAAGCAGCCCCAGCATTTT. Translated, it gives CASGNRGKQPQHF.

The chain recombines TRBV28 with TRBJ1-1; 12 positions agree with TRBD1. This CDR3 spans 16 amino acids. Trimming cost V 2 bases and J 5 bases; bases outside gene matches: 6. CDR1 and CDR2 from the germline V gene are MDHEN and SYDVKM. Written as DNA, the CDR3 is TGTGCCAGCAGTTTAAGGGGGACAGGGGGCTTGACTGAAGCTTTCTTT. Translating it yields CASSLRGTGGLTEAFF.

The CDR3 sequence is CATRGEYSNQPQHF. CDR3 DNA: TGTGCCACCCGGGGGGAGTATAGCAATCAGCCCCAGCATTTT. The chain employs TRBV19 and TRBJ1-5, with D perhaps TRBD1 (5 bases). Germline V gene data show CDR1 as LNHDA and CDR2 as SQIVND (reference sequence). V was cut by 10 bases and J by 0 bases, with 13 bases left in between. There are 14 residues in the CDR3.

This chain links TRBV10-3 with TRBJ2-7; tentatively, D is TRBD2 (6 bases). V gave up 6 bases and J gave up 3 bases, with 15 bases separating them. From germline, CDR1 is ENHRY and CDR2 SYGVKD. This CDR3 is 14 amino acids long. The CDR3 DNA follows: TGTGCCATCAGAGACCCGGGACTCAACTACGAGCAGTACTTC. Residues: CAIRDPGLNYEQYF.

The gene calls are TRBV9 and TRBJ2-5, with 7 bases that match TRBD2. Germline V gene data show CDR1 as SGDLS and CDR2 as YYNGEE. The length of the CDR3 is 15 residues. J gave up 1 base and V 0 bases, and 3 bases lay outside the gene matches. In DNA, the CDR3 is TGTGCCAGCAGCGTAGGTGGGGGGGTCCAAGAGACCCAGTACTTC. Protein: CASSVGGGVQETQYF.

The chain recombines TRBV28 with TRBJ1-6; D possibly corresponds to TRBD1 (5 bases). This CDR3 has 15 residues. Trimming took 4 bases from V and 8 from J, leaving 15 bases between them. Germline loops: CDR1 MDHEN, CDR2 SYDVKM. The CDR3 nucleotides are TGTGCCAGCAGTTACTCGGGGGGGTTGGATTCACCCCTCCACTTT. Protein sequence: CASSYSGGLDSPLHF. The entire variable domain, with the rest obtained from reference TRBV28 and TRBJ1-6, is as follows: DVKVTQSSRYLVKRTGEKVFLECVQDMDHENMFWYRQDPGLGLRLIYFSYDVKMKEKGDIPEGYSVSREKKERFSLILESASTNQTSMYLCASSYSGGLDSPLHFGNGTRLTVT.

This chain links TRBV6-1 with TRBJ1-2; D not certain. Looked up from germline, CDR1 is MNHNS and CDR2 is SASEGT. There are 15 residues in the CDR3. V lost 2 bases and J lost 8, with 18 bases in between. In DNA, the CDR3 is TGTGCCAGCAGTGAAACGAGGGTCCCAGTTATGGGCTACACCTTC. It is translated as CASSETRVPVMGYTF.

CDR3 nucleotide sequence: TGTGCCAGCAGCTCCAACCCAAGGACTAGCCAGGGCACCGGGGAGCTGTTTTTT. Translation gives CASSSNPRTSQGTGELFF. This chain uses TRBV13 with TRBJ2-2; 8 bases align to TRBD2. V lost 4 bases, J lost 4 bases, and 14 bases stayed unmatched. The CDR3 runs to 18 residues. CDR1 is PRHDT and CDR2 is FYEKMQ in the germline V gene (reference sequence).

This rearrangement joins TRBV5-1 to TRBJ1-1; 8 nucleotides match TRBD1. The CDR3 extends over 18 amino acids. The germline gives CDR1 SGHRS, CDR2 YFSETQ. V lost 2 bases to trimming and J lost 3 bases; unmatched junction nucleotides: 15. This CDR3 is CASSLRGAGGPRDTEAFF. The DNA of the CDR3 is TGCGCCAGCAGCTTAAGAGGGGCAGGGGGCCCACGGGACACTGAAGCTTTCTTT.

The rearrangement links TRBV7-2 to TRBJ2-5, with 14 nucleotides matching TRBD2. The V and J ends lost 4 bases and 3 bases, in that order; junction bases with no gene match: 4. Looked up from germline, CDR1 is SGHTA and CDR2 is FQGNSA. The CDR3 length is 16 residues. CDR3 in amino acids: CASSYGLAGGEETQYF. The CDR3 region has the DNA TGTGCCAGCAGCTACGGACTAGCGGGGGGCGAAGAGACCCAGTACTTC. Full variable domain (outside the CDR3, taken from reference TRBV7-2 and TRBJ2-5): GAGVSQSPSNKVTEKGKDVELRCDPISGHTALYWYRQSLGQGLEFLIYFQGNSAPDKSGLPSDRFSAERTGGSVSTLTIQRTQQEDSAVYLCASSYGLAGGEETQYFGPGTRLLVL.

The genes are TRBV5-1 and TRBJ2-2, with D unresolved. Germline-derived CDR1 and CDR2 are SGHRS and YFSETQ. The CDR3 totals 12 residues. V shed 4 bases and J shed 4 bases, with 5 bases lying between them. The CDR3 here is CASSMSTGELFF. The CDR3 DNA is TGCGCCAGCAGCATGAGCACCGGGGAGCTGTTTTTT.

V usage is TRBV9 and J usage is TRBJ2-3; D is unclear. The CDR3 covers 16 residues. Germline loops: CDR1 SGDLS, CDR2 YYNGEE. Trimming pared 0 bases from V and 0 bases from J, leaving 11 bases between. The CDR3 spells CASSVVGLPSTDTQYF. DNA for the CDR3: TGTGCCAGCAGCGTAGTGGGCTTACCTAGCACAGATACGCAGTATTTT.

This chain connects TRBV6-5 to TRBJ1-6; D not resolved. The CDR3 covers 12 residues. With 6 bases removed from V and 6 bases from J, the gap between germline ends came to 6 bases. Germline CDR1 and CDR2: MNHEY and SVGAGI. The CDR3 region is CASSSVNSPLHF. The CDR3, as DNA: TGTGCCAGCAGCTCTGTTAATTCACCCCTCCACTTT.

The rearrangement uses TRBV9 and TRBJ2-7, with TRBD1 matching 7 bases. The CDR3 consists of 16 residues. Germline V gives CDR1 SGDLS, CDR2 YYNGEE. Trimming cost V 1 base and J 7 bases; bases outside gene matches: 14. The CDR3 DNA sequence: TGTGCCAGCAGCGTACTGGTCGGGACAGCCGTGGGGGAGCAGTACTTC. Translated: CASSVLVGTAVGEQYF.

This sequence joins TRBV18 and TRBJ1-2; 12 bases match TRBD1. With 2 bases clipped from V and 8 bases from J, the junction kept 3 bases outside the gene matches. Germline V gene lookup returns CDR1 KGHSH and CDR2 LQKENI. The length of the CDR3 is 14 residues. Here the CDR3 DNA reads TGTGCCAGCTCACCAGAGGGACAGGGGGCAGGCTACACCTTC. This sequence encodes CASSPEGQGAGYTF.

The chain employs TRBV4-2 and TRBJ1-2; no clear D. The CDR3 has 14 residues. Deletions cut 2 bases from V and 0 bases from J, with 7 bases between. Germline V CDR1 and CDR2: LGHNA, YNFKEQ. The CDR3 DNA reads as TGTGCCAGCAGCCAAAACAGAGCTAACTATGGCTACACCTTC. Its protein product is CASSQNRANYGYTF.

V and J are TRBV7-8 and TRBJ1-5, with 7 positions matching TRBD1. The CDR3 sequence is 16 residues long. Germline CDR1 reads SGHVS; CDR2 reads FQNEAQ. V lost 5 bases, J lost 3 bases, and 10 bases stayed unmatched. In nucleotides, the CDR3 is TGTGCCAGCAGCACACAGGGGCAGAATAACAATCAGCCCCAGCATTTT. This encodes CASSTQGQNNNQPQHF.

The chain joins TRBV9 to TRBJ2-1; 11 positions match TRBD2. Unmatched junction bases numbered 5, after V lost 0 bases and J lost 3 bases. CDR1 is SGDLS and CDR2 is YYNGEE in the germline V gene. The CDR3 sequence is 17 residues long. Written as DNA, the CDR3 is TGTGCCAGCAGCGTAGATAGCGGGGGGGCCAACTACAATGAGCAGTTCTTC. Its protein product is CASSVDSGGANYNEQFF. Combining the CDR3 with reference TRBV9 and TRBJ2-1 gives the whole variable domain DSGVTQTPKHLITATGQRVTLRCSPRSGDLSVYWYQQSLDQGLQFLIQYYNGEERAKGNILERFSAQQFPDLHSELNLSSLELGDSALYFCASSVDSGGANYNEQFFGPGTRLTVL.

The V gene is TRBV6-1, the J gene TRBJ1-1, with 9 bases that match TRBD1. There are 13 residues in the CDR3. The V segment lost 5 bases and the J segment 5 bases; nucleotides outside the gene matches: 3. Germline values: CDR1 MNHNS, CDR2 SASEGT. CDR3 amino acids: CASSLDRGTEAFF. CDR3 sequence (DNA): TGTGCCAGCAGTTTAGACAGGGGGACTGAAGCTTTCTTT.

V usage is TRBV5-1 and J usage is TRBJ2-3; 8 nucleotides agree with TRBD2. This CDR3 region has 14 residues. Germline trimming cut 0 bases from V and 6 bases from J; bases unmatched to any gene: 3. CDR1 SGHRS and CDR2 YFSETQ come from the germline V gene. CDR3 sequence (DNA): TGCGCCAGCAGCTTGGGGACTAGCAAGGATACGCAGTATTTT. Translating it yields CASSLGTSKDTQYF.

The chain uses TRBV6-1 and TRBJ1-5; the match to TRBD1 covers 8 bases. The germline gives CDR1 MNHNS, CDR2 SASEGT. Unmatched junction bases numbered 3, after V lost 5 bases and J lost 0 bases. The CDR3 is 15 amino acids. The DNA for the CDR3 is TGTGCCAGCAGTCCCGGGACAGGTAGCAATCAGCCCCAGCATTTT. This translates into CASSPGTGSNQPQHF.